This T cell receptor (beta chain) derives from a study of CD8 T cells in Susac syndrome. Germline CDR1 is MNHEY and CDR2 is SMNVEV (reference sequence). The CDR3 runs to 15 residues. V was trimmed by 5 bases and J by 8 bases, leaving 18 bases between them. With random hexamers, roughly 0.45 to 1 ug RNA was reverse transcribed. Amplification of TCR beta CDR3 was carried out by immunoSEQ multiplex PCR, which covered 54 Vbeta and 13 Jbeta segments. MiXCR, run by TCRdb on the immunoSEQ multiplex PCR reads, gives a single entry per CDR3 protein. The table includes around 80,000 distinct CDR3 sequences, approximately 94% detected once.

Sequenced: CD8+ T cells from PBMCs. This clonotype was obtained from a human donor in good health. The chain carries TRBV27 and TRBJ2-2; D unclear. As DNA, the CDR3 is TGTGCCAGCAGTGGGCCGGGCGCCACGATAGGGGAGCTGTTTTTT. It translates to CASSGPGATIGELFF.